The clone carrying this T cell receptor (beta chain) turned up a few times. As yet, its antigen is unknown. This entry comes from a study of post-analysis software for immune sequencing data. Study summary: The patients showed relapsing-remitting, secondary progressive and progressive-relapsing multiple sclerosis courses.

The CDR3 consists of 14 residues. CDR1 is DFQATT, CDR2 SNEGSKA, per germline (reference sequence). Deletions cut 5 bases from V and 7 bases from J, with 20 bases between. cDNA libraries of TCR beta carried unique molecular identifiers. A single record per CDR3 protein comes from TCRdb applying MiXCR to the PCR reads. The data contain about 760,000 distinct CDR3 sequences, roughly 29% of them singletons. Study-wide results and limits: Patients used about 5 TRBV segments, including TRBV5-6, TRBV5-1 and TRBV20-1, more often than controls.

Sequenced material: blood. The chain uses TRBV20-1 and TRBJ1-2; no clear D gene. This TCR derives from a girl between 10 and 17 years old with multiple sclerosis. The CDR3 DNA follows: TGCAGTGCTCCTCTCCCGGCCCCGTACAGTGGCTACACCTTC. This encodes CSAPLPAPYSGYTF.